A selection of T cell receptor beta chains follows, all from one sample in a study of T cell responses to AZD1222 COVID-19 vaccine. TCRdb's copy holds only in-frame clones and misses some; the assay was immunoSEQ multiplex PCR. The sample includes 90,000 to 150,000 clones, 80% to 90% of them seen just once. This material consisted of peripheral blood, taken on day 0 of AZD1222 vaccination. These receptors originate from an adult in good health. CDR3s include the opening cysteine and the closing phenylalanine or tryptophan. The D gene is left open where the match is weak. A clone size is listed for some rows: how often the clone was seen (once, few, many), or a class if it is expanded.

V: TRBV5-1
J: TRBJ2-1
size: .
D: .
length: 16
DNA: TGCGCCAGCAGCTTGGTGGGGGGACCCCCCCGTAATGAGCAGTTCTTC
CDR3: CASSLVGGPPRNEQFF

V: TRBV30
J: TRBJ2-7
size: .
D: .
length: 15
DNA: TGTGCCTGGAGTGCCTTGGGGACGAGGGGCGACGAGCAGTACTTC
CDR3: CAWSALGTRGDEQYF

V: TRBV25-1
J: TRBJ2-5
size: .
D: TRBD1
length: 15
DNA: TGTGCCAGCAGTGCACGGACAGGGTCCTTGGAGACCCAGTACTTC
CDR3: CASSARTGSLETQYF

V: TRBV12-3/TRBV12-4
J: TRBJ1-1
size: few
D: .
length: 13
DNA: TGTGCCAGCAGTTTTAGGGGGGGCACTGAAGCTTTCTTT
CDR3: CASSFRGGTEAFF

V: TRBV4-1
J: TRBJ1-2
size: .
D: .
length: 15
DNA: TGCGCCAGCAGCCAAGATCACGGAGGGATGCGTGGCTACACCTTC
CDR3: CASSQDHGGMRGYTF

V: TRBV7-2
J: TRBJ2-2
size: .
D: .
length: 11
DNA: TGTGCCAGCAGCCCCCCCGGGGAGCTGTTTTTT
CDR3: CASSPPGELFF

V: TRBV7-9
J: TRBJ2-7
size: .
D: .
length: 14
DNA: TGTGCCAGCAGCTTAAATCGAGGACCCTACGAGCAGTACTTC
CDR3: CASSLNRGPYEQYF

V: TRBV6-5
J: TRBJ1-1
size: .
D: TRBD1
length: 13
DNA: TGTGCCATCACACAGGGGCCGAACACTGAAGCTTTCTTT
CDR3: CAITQGPNTEAFF

V: TRBV4-1
J: TRBJ1-5
size: .
D: .
length: 14
DNA: TGCGCCAGCAGCCAAGAAATGATGAGACAGCCCCAGCATTTT
CDR3: CASSQEMMRQPQHF

V: TRBV7-2
J: TRBJ1-6
size: .
D: .
length: 17
DNA: TGTGCCAGCAGCCCCTCGACAGGCAGCTCCTATAATTCACCCCTCCACTTT
CDR3: CASSPSTGSSYNSPLHF

V: TRBV6-1
J: TRBJ1-5
size: .
D: .
length: 13
DNA: TGTGCCAGCAGTGAAGTGGCAGGGCAGCCCCAGCATTTT
CDR3: CASSEVAGQPQHF

V: TRBV19
J: TRBJ1-1
size: .
D: TRBD1
length: 14
DNA: TGTGCCAGTATATTAGGACAGGGGAGCACTGAAGCTTTCTTT
CDR3: CASILGQGSTEAFF

V: TRBV10-3
J: TRBJ2-1
size: .
D: .
length: 12
DNA: TGTGCCATCAGTGAGATCAGGGATGAGCAGTTCTTC
CDR3: CAISEIRDEQFF

V: TRBV7-9
J: TRBJ1-1
size: .
D: .
length: 15
DNA: TGTGCCAGCAGCCTACCCGCCGGACAGCAAGTCCAAGCTTTCTTT
CDR3: CASSLPAGQQVQAFF

V: TRBV12-3/TRBV12-4
J: TRBJ1-3
size: .
D: .
length: 13
DNA: TGTGCCAGCAGTGCTACTCTTGGAAACACCATATATTTT
CDR3: CASSATLGNTIYF

V: TRBV28
J: TRBJ2-2
size: .
D: .
length: 15
DNA: TGTGCCAGCAGTGCCCTCGGCGGGTCGACCGGGGAGCTGTTTTTT
CDR3: CASSALGGSTGELFF

V: TRBV4-1
J: TRBJ2-7
size: .
D: .
length: 13
DNA: TGCGCCAGCAGCCAAGGTCGAGCCTACGAGCAGTACTTC
CDR3: CASSQGRAYEQYF

V: TRBV14
J: TRBJ1-5
size: .
D: .
length: 15
DNA: TGTGCCAGCAGCCAAGAGGGCAGGGGCGCTCAGCCCCAGCATTTT
CDR3: CASSQEGRGAQPQHF

V: TRBV7-9
J: TRBJ1-2
size: .
D: .
length: 16
DNA: TGTGCCAGCAGGGTACCGGGCAGGGACCAGGTGAATGGCTACACCTTC
CDR3: CASRVPGRDQVNGYTF

V: TRBV7-6
J: TRBJ1-6
size: .
D: TRBD1
length: 16
DNA: TGTGCCAGCAGCTCGGGGGGGGGACAGCATAATTCACCCCTCCACTTT
CDR3: CASSSGGGQHNSPLHF

V: TRBV4-2
J: TRBJ2-5
size: .
D: TRBD2
length: 13
DNA: TGTGCCAGCACCCCTACGCCCGGGAGGCCCCAGTACTTC
CDR3: CASTPTPGRPQYF

V: TRBV19
J: TRBJ1-1
size: once
D: .
length: 13
DNA: TGTGCCAGTAGTCCCGGACAGAACACTGAAGCTTTCTTT
CDR3: CASSPGQNTEAFF

V: TRBV10-2
J: TRBJ1-4
size: .
D: .
length: 13
DNA: TGCGCCAGCCTCGGGAGGGAGGATGAAAAACTGTTTTTT
CDR3: CASLGREDEKLFF

V: TRBV2
J: TRBJ1-4
size: .
D: .
length: 13
DNA: TGTGCCAGCCTGGGCAGGGGAGTAGAAAAACTGTTTTTT
CDR3: CASLGRGVEKLFF

V: TRBV6-5
J: TRBJ1-3
size: .
D: .
length: 16
DNA: TGTGCCAGCAGTTCCCCCGGGCAGTCTCCTGGAAACACCATATATTTT
CDR3: CASSSPGQSPGNTIYF

V: TRBV3-1/TRBV3-2
J: TRBJ2-5
size: .
D: TRBD1
length: 14
DNA: TGTGCCAGCAGCTCCCGGACAGGGCAAGAGACCCAGTACTTC
CDR3: CASSSRTGQETQYF

V: TRBV10-1
J: TRBJ1-1
size: once
D: .
length: 11
DNA: TGCGCCAGCAGCGAGGGATTTGAAGCTTTCTTT
CDR3: CASSEGFEAFF

V: TRBV5-5
J: TRBJ1-2
size: .
D: TRBD1
length: 18
DNA: TGTGCCAGCAGGACTACCACACCGGGACAGGGGTTCAACTATGGCTACACCTTC
CDR3: CASRTTTPGQGFNYGYTF

V: TRBV2
J: TRBJ1-2
size: .
D: TRBD1
length: 14
DNA: TGTGCCAGCAGAGCGGGACAGGGCGGCTATGGCTACACCTTC
CDR3: CASRAGQGGYGYTF

V: TRBV11-2
J: TRBJ2-3
size: once
D: TRBD2
length: 14
DNA: TGTGCCAGCACTCTAGCGGGGGGGCCCGATACGCAGTATTTT
CDR3: CASTLAGGPDTQYF

V: TRBV12-3/TRBV12-4
J: TRBJ2-1
size: .
D: .
length: 13
DNA: TGTGCCAGCAGTATTCGACCGACTGGGGAGCAGTTCTTC
CDR3: CASSIRPTGEQFF

V: TRBV25-1
J: TRBJ2-3
size: .
D: .
length: 11
DNA: TGTGCCAGCAGCCCTGCGGATACGCAGTATTTT
CDR3: CASSPADTQYF

V: TRBV7-2
J: TRBJ1-2
size: few
D: .
length: 17
DNA: TGTGCCAGCAGCTTAGGGGCAGGGCCCTCAACCTCGGGCGGCTACACCTTC
CDR3: CASSLGAGPSTSGGYTF

V: TRBV6-5
J: TRBJ1-2
size: once
D: .
length: 14
DNA: TGTGCCAGCAGTTACCACCGGGCCGGGCATGGCTACACCTTC
CDR3: CASSYHRAGHGYTF

V: TRBV7-9
J: TRBJ1-6
size: .
D: .
length: 14
DNA: TGTGCCAGCAGCTTAGAGACGAGGACTTCACCCCTCCACTTT
CDR3: CASSLETRTSPLHF

V: TRBV6-6
J: TRBJ2-7
size: .
D: TRBD1
length: 16
DNA: TGTGCCAGCAGTTCGACGTCCGGGACAGGAAACTACGAGCAGTACTTC
CDR3: CASSSTSGTGNYEQYF

V: TRBV6-5
J: TRBJ2-5
size: .
D: TRBD2
length: 15
DNA: TGTGCCAGCAGTTCGGGCGGGGGAGCTCAAGAGACCCAGTACTTC
CDR3: CASSSGGGAQETQYF

V: TRBV4-2
J: TRBJ2-1
size: .
D: .
length: 11
DNA: TGTGCCAGCAGCCCAGGTGGCGAGCAGTTCTTC
CDR3: CASSPGGEQFF

V: TRBV5-6
J: TRBJ1-4
size: .
D: .
length: 15
DNA: TGTGCCAGCAGCTTCGGGCAAGGGGGTTTCAGGAAACTGTTTTTT
CDR3: CASSFGQGGFRKLFF

V: TRBV2
J: TRBJ1-4
size: .
D: TRBD1
length: 15
DNA: TGTGCCAGCAGTGAATCGGGGACAGCTTTAGAAAAACTGTTTTTT
CDR3: CASSESGTALEKLFF

V: TRBV27
J: TRBJ2-3
size: once
D: TRBD2
length: 16
DNA: TGTGCCAGCAGTCTAAGATCCCCGGGGGGTACAGATACGCAGTATTTT
CDR3: CASSLRSPGGTDTQYF

V: TRBV7-9
J: TRBJ2-7
size: few
D: .
length: 14
DNA: TGTGCCAGCAGCCATCCTGGGAGCTCCTACGAGCAGTACTTC
CDR3: CASSHPGSSYEQYF